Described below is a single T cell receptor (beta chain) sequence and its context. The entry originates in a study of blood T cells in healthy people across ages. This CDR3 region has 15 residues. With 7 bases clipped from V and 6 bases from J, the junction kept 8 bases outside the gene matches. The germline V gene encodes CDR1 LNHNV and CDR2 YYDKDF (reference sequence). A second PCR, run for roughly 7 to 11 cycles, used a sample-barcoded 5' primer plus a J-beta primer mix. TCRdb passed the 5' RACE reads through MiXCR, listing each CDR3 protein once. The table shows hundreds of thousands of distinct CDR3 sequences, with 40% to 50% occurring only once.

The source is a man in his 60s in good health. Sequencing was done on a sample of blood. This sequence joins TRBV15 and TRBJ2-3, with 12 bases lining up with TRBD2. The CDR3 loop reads CATNRASGGGDTQYF. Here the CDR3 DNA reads TGTGCCACCAATCGTGCTAGCGGGGGGGGCGATACGCAGTATTTT.